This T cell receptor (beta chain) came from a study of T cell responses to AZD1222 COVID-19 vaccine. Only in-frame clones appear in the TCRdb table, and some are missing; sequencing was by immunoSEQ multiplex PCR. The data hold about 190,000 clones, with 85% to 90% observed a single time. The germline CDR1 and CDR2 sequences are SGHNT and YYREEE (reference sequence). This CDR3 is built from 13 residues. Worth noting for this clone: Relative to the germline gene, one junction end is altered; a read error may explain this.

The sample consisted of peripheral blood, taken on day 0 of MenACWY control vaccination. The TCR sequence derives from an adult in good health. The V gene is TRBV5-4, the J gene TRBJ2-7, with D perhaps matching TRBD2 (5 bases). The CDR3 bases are TGTGCCAGCAGCCTCGGACGGGATTTTGATTATTTGTTC. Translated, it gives CASSLGRDFDYLF.